This note documents a single TCR beta chain sequence. Its antigen is still unknown. The data derive from a study of T cell responses to AZD1222 COVID-19 vaccine. Data came from immunoSEQ multiplex PCR; TCRdb stores just in-frame clones and leaves some out. The sample contains some 86,000 clones, about 84% of which appear only once. Whole-study results and caveats: With dominance at 160-218 and 743-854, vaccine-associated CD4 TCRs spanned spike. An increase in Spike-specific TCR breadth and depth was observed after two AZD1222 doses.

The specimen comprised peripheral blood, sampled on day 0 of AZD1222 vaccination. The receptor's source is an adult in good health.

In DNA form, the CDR3 reads TGTGCCACCAGTGATTTCGGGACTAGCGGGGGCTACGAGCAGTACTTC. The encoded protein is CATSDFGTSGGYEQYF. The chain employs TRBV24-1 and TRBJ2-7; 14 positions agree with TRBD2. The CDR3 has 16 residues. Germline assignment: CDR1 KGHDR and CDR2 SFDVKD. Trimming removed 1 base from V and 3 bases from J; junction bases left unmatched: 1.